Below are 6 T cell receptor beta chains sequenced from a single sample in a study of follicular helper T cells after annual influenza vaccination. Time point denoted: 2015-2016 season, pre-vaccination. TCRdb keeps only in-frame clones here, not all; method: immunoSEQ multiplex PCR. The repertoire holds roughly 2,600 clones, with roughly 80% as singletons. This sample comprised CXCR5+ CD38- circulating T follicular helper cells from blood, obtained on the day of influenza vaccination. This sample's subset: circulating Tfh, non-naive CD4+CXCR5+PD-1+ (ICOS+CD38+ or ICOS-CD38-). Every receptor here comes from an adult who received the influenza vaccine.

This clone has a single count. This chain connects TRBV9 to TRBJ1-1; D unclear. V was trimmed by 4 bases and J by 3 bases, leaving 10 bases between them. This CDR3 spans 13 amino acids. Germline loops: CDR1 SGDLS, CDR2 YYNGEE. CDR3 protein: CASSQGLDTEAFF. The CDR3 nucleotides are TGTGCCAGCAGCCAAGGGTTAGACACTGAAGCTTTCTTT. Variable domain in full (rest from reference TRBV9 and TRBJ1-1): DSGVTQTPKHLITATGQRVTLRCSPRSGDLSVYWYQQSLDQGLQFLIQYYNGEERAKGNILERFSAQQFPDLHSELNLSSLELGDSALYFCASSQGLDTEAFFGQGTRLTVV.

CDR3 amino acids: CASRSAGTGNTEAFF. The DNA for the CDR3 is TGTGCCAGCAGGAGCGCCGGGACAGGGAACACTGAAGCTTTCTTT. V is TRBV28 and J is TRBJ1-1; 8 positions match TRBD1. Germline V gene data show CDR1 as MDHEN and CDR2 as SYDVKM. This CDR3 spans 15 amino acids. The J segment lost 1 base and the V segment lost 6 bases, leaving 7 bases of the junction unmatched.

V and J are TRBV11-2 and TRBJ2-7; D call uncertain. This CDR3 comprises 15 residues. Germline CDR1 reads SGHAT; CDR2 reads FQNNGV. V shed 3 bases and J shed 8 bases, with 20 bases lying between them. The CDR3 DNA is TGTGCCAGCAGCTTGGAGATCGGTCCTTTGATAAAGCAGTACTTC. This gives the protein CASSLEIGPLIKQYF.

V usage is TRBV11-2 and J usage is TRBJ2-1; the D gene is possibly TRBD2 (6 bases). The CDR3 extends over 17 amino acids. The germline CDR1 and CDR2 sequences are SGHAT and FQNNGV. Trimming left V 0 bases short and J 0 bases short, with 12 bases between. CDR3 bases: TGTGCCAGCAGCTTAGATCGGGCGGGGCGCTCCTACAATGAGCAGTTCTTC. Protein: CASSLDRAGRSYNEQFF. The variable domain in full, with the rest retrieved from reference TRBV11-2 and TRBJ2-1, is EAGVAQSPRYKIIEKRQSVAFWCNPISGHATLYWYQQILGQGPKLLIQFQNNGVVDDSQLPKDRFSAERLKGVDSTLKIQPAKLEDSAVYLCASSLDRAGRSYNEQFFGPGTRLTVL.

The CDR3 nucleotides are TGTGCCAGTAGTATTGGAGGGGACAGGGCCAGGAATGGCTACACCTTC. As protein: CASSIGGDRARNGYTF. The chain is built from TRBV19 and TRBJ1-2; the match to TRBD1 covers 9 bases. Germline values: CDR1 LNHDA, CDR2 SQIVND (reference sequence). V shed 3 bases and J 6 bases; nucleotides not matched to a gene: 11. This CDR3 comprises 16 residues.

In regard to this clone: This CDR3 is also generated by other DNA sequences in the sample. J is TRBJ1-2 and V is TRBV19; weak D call: TRBD1 (6 bases). V gave up 6 bases and J gave up 2 bases, with 13 bases separating them. The length of the CDR3 is 14 residues. The germline V gene encodes CDR1 LNHDA and CDR2 SQIVND (reference sequence). CDR3 bases: TGTGCCAGTAGCCCATCAACAGGGAACTATGGCTACACCTTC. It specifies CASSPSTGNYGYTF.